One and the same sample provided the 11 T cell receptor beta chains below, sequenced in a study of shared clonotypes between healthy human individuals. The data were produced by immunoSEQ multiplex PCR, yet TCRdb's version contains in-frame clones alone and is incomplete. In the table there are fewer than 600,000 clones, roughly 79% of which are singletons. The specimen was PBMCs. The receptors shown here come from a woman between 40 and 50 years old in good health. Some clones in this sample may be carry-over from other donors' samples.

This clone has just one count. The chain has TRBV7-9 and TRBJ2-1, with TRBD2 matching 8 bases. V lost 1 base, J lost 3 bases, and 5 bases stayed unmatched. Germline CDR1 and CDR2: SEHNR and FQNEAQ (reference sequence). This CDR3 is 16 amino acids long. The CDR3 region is CASSLVGTRGYNEQFF. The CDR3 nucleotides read TGTGCCAGCAGCTTAGTCGGGACTAGGGGCTACAATGAGCAGTTCTTC.

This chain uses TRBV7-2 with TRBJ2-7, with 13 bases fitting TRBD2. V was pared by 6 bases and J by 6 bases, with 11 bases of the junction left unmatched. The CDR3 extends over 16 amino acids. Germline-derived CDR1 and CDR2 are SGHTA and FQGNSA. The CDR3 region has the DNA TGTGCCAGCAGTTCCCGGACTAGCGGGAGCGTCCTCGAGCAGTACTTC. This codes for CASSSRTSGSVLEQYF.

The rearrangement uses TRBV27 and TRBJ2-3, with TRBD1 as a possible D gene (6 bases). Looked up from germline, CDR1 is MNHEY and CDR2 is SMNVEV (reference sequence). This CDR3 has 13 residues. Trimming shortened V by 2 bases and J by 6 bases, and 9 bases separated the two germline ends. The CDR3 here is CASSLQGSDTQYF. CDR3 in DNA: TGTGCCAGCAGTTTACAGGGGAGTGATACGCAGTATTTT.

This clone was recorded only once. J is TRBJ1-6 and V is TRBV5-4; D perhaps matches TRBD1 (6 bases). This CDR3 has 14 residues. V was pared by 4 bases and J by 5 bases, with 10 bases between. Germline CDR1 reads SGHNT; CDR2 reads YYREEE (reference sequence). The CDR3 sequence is CASSQGGDNSPLHF. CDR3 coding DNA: TGTGCCAGCAGCCAAGGGGGGGATAATTCACCCCTCCACTTT.

The CDR3 DNA follows: TGTGCCAGCAGCGCCGACAGGGGGAATCAGCCCCAGCATTTT. As protein: CASSADRGNQPQHF. V usage is TRBV7-2 and J usage is TRBJ1-5; 9 bases align to TRBD1. This CDR3 region has 14 residues. CDR1 is SGHTA, CDR2 FQGNSA, per germline. V shed 5 bases, J shed 4 bases, and the junction held 3 bases outside the gene matches.

The CDR3: CASGLRGVRQPQHF. The CDR3 DNA is TGTGCTAGTGGCCTTCGGGGGGTCCGGCAGCCCCAGCATTTT. The genes are TRBV12-5 and TRBJ1-5, with D possibly matching TRBD1 (5 bases). V lost 6 bases to trimming and J lost 7 bases, with 16 bases between them. The germline CDR1 and CDR2 sequences are LGHNT and FRNRAP. The CDR3 spans 14 residues.

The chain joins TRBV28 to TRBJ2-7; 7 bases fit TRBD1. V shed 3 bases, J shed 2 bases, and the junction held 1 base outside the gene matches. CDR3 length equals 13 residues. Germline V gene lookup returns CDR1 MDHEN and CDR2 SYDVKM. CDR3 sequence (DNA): TGTGCCAGCAGTTTCGGGACAGCCTACGAGCAGTACTTC. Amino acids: CASSFGTAYEQYF.

CDR3 region: CASSLAISGRSNTGELFF. The CDR3 nucleotides are TGCGCCAGCAGCTTGGCCATTAGCGGGAGATCGAACACCGGGGAGCTGTTTTTT. The rearrangement links TRBV5-1 to TRBJ2-2; TRBD2 matches at 9 bases. Germline trimming cut 0 bases from V and 0 bases from J; bases unmatched to any gene: 6. The germline V gene encodes CDR1 SGHRS and CDR2 YFSETQ. This CDR3 comprises 18 residues.

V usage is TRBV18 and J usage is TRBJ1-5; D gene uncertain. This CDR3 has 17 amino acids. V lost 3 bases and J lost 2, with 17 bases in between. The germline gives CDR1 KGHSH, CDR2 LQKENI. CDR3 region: CASSPRGSSGGNQPQHF. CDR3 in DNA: TGTGCCAGCTCACCTCGTGGTTCTAGTGGCGGCAATCAGCCCCAGCATTTT.

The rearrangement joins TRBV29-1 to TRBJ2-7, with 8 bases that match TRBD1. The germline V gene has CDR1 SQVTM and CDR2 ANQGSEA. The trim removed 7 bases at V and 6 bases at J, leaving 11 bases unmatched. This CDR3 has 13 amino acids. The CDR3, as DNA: TGCAGCGCCCAGGGGACAGGTGGAGGCGAGCAGTACTTC. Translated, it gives CSAQGTGGGEQYF.

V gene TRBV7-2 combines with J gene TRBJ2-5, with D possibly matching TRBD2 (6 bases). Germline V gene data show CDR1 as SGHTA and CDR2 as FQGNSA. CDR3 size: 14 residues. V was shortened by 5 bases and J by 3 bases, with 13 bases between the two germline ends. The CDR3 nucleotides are TGTGCCAGCAGCGCACCGGGGGTCAAAGAGACCCAGTACTTC. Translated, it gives CASSAPGVKETQYF.